This T cell receptor (beta chain) was sequenced for a study of Ad26.COV2.S vaccination and SARS-CoV-2 variants. About the research overall: Of the COV1001 trial arms, the Ad26.COV2.S arm included the donor.

Details on this clone: As yet, its antigen is unknown.

Germline V gene lookup returns CDR1 SGHRS and CDR2 YFSETQ. This CDR3 is built from 16 residues. V lost 2 bases to trimming and J lost 4 bases; unmatched junction nucleotides: 10. Libraries were prepared by immunoSEQ multiplex PCR; TCRdb keeps only in-frame clonotypes and omits some of them. Of some 340,000 clones listed, about 86% are singletons. Treatment meaning: roughly 19 received Ad26.COV2.S at low or high dose, single or two shots; a few received placebo; per-sample allocation not given. Repertoires come from day 63 after the first vaccine or placebo injection. Spike of the Wuhan-strain SARS-CoV-2 was expressed by an Ad26 vector, which formed the vaccine. Study observations and caveats: Vaccine and placebo groups showed comparable non-spike TCR breadth. It was reported that spike-specific CD8+ and CD4+ T cell responses were substantially broad after vaccination.

Specimen: peripheral blood, collected in a trial of Ad26.COV2.S vaccine versus placebo. The receptor comes from a person aged 18-60 years who received the Ad26.COV2.S COVID-19 vaccine or a placebo. This chain links TRBV5-1 with TRBJ2-3, with 7 bases fitting TRBD2. The CDR3 DNA follows: TGCGCCAGCAGCTTTCGCACGGCGGGAGCACCAGATACGCAGTATTTT. Amino acids: CASSFRTAGAPDTQYF.